The 19 T cell receptor beta chains below all came from one sample that was sequenced in a study of CD8+ T cells in alopecia areata. Treatment here: oral pan-JAK inhibitor, 5-10 mg twice daily. cDNA reverse transcribed from extracted RNA served as the sequencing template. The data were produced by immunoSEQ multiplex PCR, yet TCRdb's version contains in-frame clones alone and is incomplete. This repertoire shows 270,000 or so clones, 58% found once; its top ten account for approximately 2%. Sequencing used CD4+ T cells sorted from blood, obtained at week 24, from a patient treated with tofacitinib. These receptors came from a human donor with alopecia areata.

Here the CDR3 DNA reads TGTGCCAGCAGCTTGAAGGGGCCGGGATCCCATCGCTACACCTTC. It codes for CASSLKGPGSHRYTF. The rearrangement links TRBV7-2 to TRBJ1-2, with D possibly matching TRBD1 (5 bases). The CDR3 is 15 amino acids. V lost 3 bases, J lost 9 bases, and 20 bases lay in between. Germline CDR1 SGHTA, CDR2 FQGNSA. Based on the CDR3 plus reference TRBV7-2 and TRBJ1-2, the full variable domain is GAGVSQSPSNKVTEKGKDVELRCDPISGHTALYWYRQSLGQGLEFLIYFQGNSAPDKSGLPSDRFSAERTGGSVSTLTIQRTQQEDSAVYLCASSLKGPGSHRYTFGSGTRLTVV.

This clone was observed a handful of times. The chain links TRBV6-5 to TRBJ1-4; D call uncertain. Trimming pared 1 base from V and 2 bases from J, leaving 8 bases between. The CDR3 is made up of 15 amino acids. Germline-derived CDR1 and CDR2 are MNHEY and SVGAGI. The CDR3 sequence: CASSYYRGTNEKLFF. The CDR3 region has the DNA TGTGCCAGCAGTTACTATAGAGGGACTAATGAAAAACTGTTTTTT.

The chain employs TRBV6-6 and TRBJ1-2; perhaps TRBD1 as D (5 bases). CDR3 size: 13 residues. Trimming removed 10 bases at V and 6 bases at J, with 18 bases between. CDR1 is MNHNY and CDR2 is SVGAGI in the germline V gene (reference sequence). The CDR3 DNA reads as TGTGCCACCTACAGGCAGGGCATCCATGGCTACACCTTC. Encoded protein: CATYRQGIHGYTF.

V gene TRBV15 combines with J gene TRBJ2-5; 7 bases line up with TRBD1. Germline loops: CDR1 LNHNV, CDR2 YYDKDF (reference sequence). The junction had 17 bases not matched to a gene; V was cut back by 5 bases and J by 11 bases. The CDR3 runs to 15 residues. CDR3 residues: CATSPNPNRQGTQYF. CDR3 DNA sequence: TGTGCCACCAGCCCCAACCCTAATCGACAGGGCACTCAGTACTTC.

The V call is TRBV27, the J call TRBJ1-1; D remains unclear. The CDR3 runs 14 residues. V shed 5 bases and J shed 0 bases, with 10 bases lying between them. Germline CDR1 reads MNHEY; CDR2 reads SMNVEV (reference sequence). The CDR3 loop is CASSARTLNTEAFF. CDR3 in DNA: TGTGCCAGCAGTGCCAGGACGTTGAACACTGAAGCTTTCTTT.

This chain links TRBV5-1 with TRBJ1-4, with unresolved D. The V gene lost 0 bases and the J gene lost 4 bases, with 7 bases spanning the gap. CDR1 and CDR2 (germline): SGHRS, YFSETQ. The CDR3 totals 14 residues. The CDR3 here is CASSLGGYNEKLFF. For the CDR3, the DNA is TGCGCCAGCAGCTTGGGCGGGTATAATGAAAAACTGTTTTTT.

This clone turned up a few times. V is TRBV7-9 and J is TRBJ2-1; TRBD2 matches at 10 bases. The ends lost 5 bases at V and 1 base at J; junction bases unmatched: 5. The CDR3 is 16 residues long. Germline loops: CDR1 SEHNR, CDR2 FQNEAQ (reference sequence). CDR3 loop: CASSTLAGVSYNEQFF. CDR3 bases: TGTGCCAGCAGCACCCTAGCGGGGGTTTCCTACAATGAGCAGTTCTTC.

The V call is TRBV7-9, the J call TRBJ2-1, with 11 bases identical to TRBD2. From germline, CDR1 is SEHNR and CDR2 FQNEAQ (reference sequence). The junction had 9 bases not matched to a gene; V was cut back by 4 bases and J by 7 bases. The CDR3 is 16 residues long. The CDR3: CASSSGSGGAWNEQFF. In nucleotides, the CDR3 is TGTGCCAGCAGCTCTGGTAGCGGGGGGGCCTGGAATGAGCAGTTCTTC.

The V call is TRBV6-5, the J call TRBJ1-1; no clear D gene. The germline V gene has CDR1 MNHEY and CDR2 SVGAGI. V was trimmed by 2 bases and J by 9 bases, leaving 7 bases between them. The CDR3 spans 11 residues. The CDR3 here is CASSYRQQAFF. In DNA, the CDR3 is TGTGCCAGCAGTTACCGGCAGCAAGCTTTCTTT.

This chain joins TRBV2 and TRBJ2-1; TRBD2 agrees at 10 bases. This CDR3 region has 15 residues. Trimming at V came to 6 bases and at J to 2 bases, leaving 4 bases not matched to a gene. The germline CDR1 and CDR2 sequences are SNHLY and FYNNEI. The CDR3 protein is CASSFSGGTYNEQFF. CDR3 nucleotide sequence: TGTGCCAGCAGCTTTAGCGGGGGGACCTACAATGAGCAGTTCTTC.

V usage is TRBV29-1 and J usage is TRBJ2-5, with unresolved D. Germline V CDR1 and CDR2: SQVTM, ANQGSEA. The V gene lost 7 bases and the J gene lost 7 bases, with 22 bases spanning the gap. The CDR3 runs to 14 residues. The CDR3 DNA reads as TGCAGCGCGACCGGGTTACACCCCTCGTCGACCCAGTACTTC. The encoded protein is CSATGLHPSSTQYF.

The rearrangement links TRBV2 to TRBJ2-5; D could derive from TRBD1 or TRBD2 (5 bases each). The V and J ends lost 5 bases and 1 base respectively, with 17 bases between them. This CDR3 has 16 residues. Germline CDR1 reads SNHLY; CDR2 reads FYNNEI. In DNA form, the CDR3 reads TGTGCCAGCAGTCCTCTCACCGGGACCCTCCAAGAGACCCAGTACTTC. Translated, it gives CASSPLTGTLQETQYF.

This clone is a singleton in its sample. This chain connects TRBV25-1 to TRBJ1-5; 7 positions agree with TRBD1. This CDR3 comprises 15 residues. J was trimmed by 2 bases and V by 6 bases; bases with no gene match: 7. Germline loops: CDR1 MGHDK, CDR2 SYGVNS. The CDR3 loop is CASRRQGLGNQPQHF. The DNA for the CDR3 is TGTGCCAGCAGACGACAGGGTTTGGGCAATCAGCCCCAGCATTTT. The full variable domain, completed using reference TRBV25-1 and TRBJ1-5, is EADIYQTPRYLVIGTGKKITLECSQTMGHDKMYWYQQDPGMELHLIHYSYGVNSTEKGDLSSESTVSRIRTEHFPLTLESARPSHTSQYLCASRRQGLGNQPQHFGDGTRLSIL.

The chain couples TRBV29-1 to TRBJ2-2; 7 bases fit TRBD2. The CDR3 covers 15 residues. Germline CDR1 is SQVTM and CDR2 is ANQGSEA. With V trimmed by 5 bases and J by 0 bases, 6 bases remained unmatched. CDR3 in amino acids: CSVYSGGANTGELFF. Here the CDR3 DNA reads TGCAGCGTTTACTCGGGGGGAGCGAACACCGGGGAGCTGTTTTTT.

The gene calls are TRBV6-4 and TRBJ2-2; the D is unclear. Germline values: CDR1 MRHNA, CDR2 SNTAGT. V gave up 0 bases and J gave up 6 bases, with 11 bases separating them. The CDR3 contains 15 residues. The CDR3 sequence: CASSDSTGRAGELFF. The CDR3 DNA reads TGTGCCAGCAGTGACTCGACTGGTCGGGCCGGGGAGCTGTTTTTT.

CDR3 amino acids: CASSYSAGGVSTEAFF. The DNA for the CDR3 is TGTGCCAGCAGTTACTCGGCAGGGGGAGTTAGCACTGAAGCTTTCTTT. The chain joins TRBV6-6 to TRBJ1-1; 7 bases are shared with TRBD1. Trimming removed 0 bases from V and 4 bases from J; junction bases left unmatched: 8. This CDR3 comprises 16 residues. Germline V CDR1 and CDR2: MNHNY, SVGAGI (reference sequence).

The chain employs TRBV10-3 and TRBJ2-1; 11 bases line up with TRBD2. The germline V gene encodes CDR1 ENHRY and CDR2 SYGVKD. The CDR3 contains 16 residues. Trimming at V came to 2 bases and at J to 5 bases, leaving 5 bases not matched to a gene. CDR3 sequence: CAISEALAGGHNEQFF. In nucleotides, the CDR3 is TGTGCCATCAGTGAGGCCCTAGCGGGGGGACACAATGAGCAGTTCTTC.

The chain has TRBV12-5 and TRBJ2-7; 7 bases are shared with TRBD2. The germline gives CDR1 LGHNT, CDR2 FRNRAP. The ends lost 1 base at V and 5 bases at J; junction bases unmatched: 11. The CDR3 is made up of 16 amino acids. For the CDR3, the DNA is TGTGCTAGTGGTTTGGCCCCTGGGACGGGAGGCCACGAGCAGTACTTC. It codes for CASGLAPGTGGHEQYF. The complete variable domain, with remaining parts taken from reference TRBV12-5 and TRBJ2-7, reads DARVTQTPRHKVTEMGQEVTMRCQPILGHNTVFWYRQTMMQGLELLAYFRNRAPLDDSGMPKDRFSAEMPDATLATLKIQPSEPRDSAVYFCASGLAPGTGGHEQYFGPGTRLTVT.

The chain is built from TRBV25-1 and TRBJ1-2, with TRBD1 matching 8 bases. The CDR3 sequence is 15 residues long. V lost 8 bases, J lost 1 base, and 9 bases stayed unmatched. Germline CDR1 MGHDK, CDR2 SYGVNS. CDR3 nucleotides: TGTGCCAGCCTGGGGACAGGAGACTTTAACTATGGCTACACCTTC. Its protein is CASLGTGDFNYGYTF.